This TCR beta chain was profiled in a study of T-cell memory formation after mild COVID-19 (dated by TCRdb to about 2021). Background for the entire study: Most TCR sequence clusters were specific to one of the two donors. The cohort comprised two young, previously healthy adult volunteers, one female and one male. Longitudinal TCRalpha and TCRbeta repertoire sequencing tracked T-cell clones expanding and contracting after mild COVID-19 in a couple of donors. The research as a whole found: The detection of some responding clones in pre-infection memory suggests that pre-existing cross-reactive memory T cells joined the SARS-CoV-2 response. Contracting CD4+ clones appeared mostly in the CM and EM memory subsets, whereas CD8+ clones were enriched in EMRA. From day 15 to 85, contracting clones showed balanced CD4/CD8 phenotypes, whereas a second wave of clones that expanded from day 15 to 37 leaned towards CD4+. SARS-CoV-2 specificity was not confirmed for the second-wave clones peaking on day 37. The study included only a couple of mild cases, and larger cohorts that include severe cases with pre-infection samples were judged to be necessary.

Ficoll-Paque density gradient centrifugation was the method used to isolate PBMCs. There are 14 amino acids in the CDR3, from cysteine to phenylalanine inclusive. Of all the DNA, just the CDR3 is kept, 42 bases in frame from base 1. The germline V gene supplies CDR1 LGHNA and CDR2 YSLEER. V and J are truncated by 1 base and 6 bases respectively, leaving an intervening sequence of 13 bases. In its sample, this clonotype was seen many times. No antigen is known for it. Base qualities are missing; no much larger clone stands one base away. The sequencing machine was an Illumina NovaSeq 6000. TCRalpha and TCRbeta cDNA libraries were constructed by 5'RACE with constant-segment primers, with sample barcodes and unique molecular identifiers being introduced. Trizol reagent was used to extract RNA from every sample. Library amplification was performed in two PCR steps, and a second sample barcode and Illumina TruSeq adapters were introduced in the second step. Libraries were sequenced on an Illumina NovaSeq with 2 x 150 bp paired-end reads. The authors' analysis ran thus. With migec v1.2.7, reads were demultiplexed and then collapsed into UMI-guided consensus sequences. Using mixcr v2.1.11, UMI consensuses were aligned to TRA and TRB V and J templates and then assembled into clonotypes. A clonotype was counted as expanded or contracted only when both edgeR and NoisET called the clonotype significant, with the noise models trained on biological replicates. For edgeR calls, the thresholds were a false discovery rate-adjusted p below 0.01 and a log2 fold-change of 1. As an exploratory analysis of dynamics, max-normalized trajectories of the 1000 most abundant clonotypes were examined by PCA with hierarchical clustering. Separately sequenced CD4+ and CD8+ repertoires were used to assign a CD4 or CD8 phenotype to each responding clone. The public sequencing data were trimmed at Q25 with fastp and processed into clonotypes with MiXCR by TCRdb, which kept only in-frame beta chains. Duplicate CDR3 protein sequences are folded into a single record with the most common DNA and genes. For this entry, the V and J calls and clone size follow TCRdb and not the study's own pipeline. The sample table records a few hundred thousand distinct CDR3 sequences; 28% of these occur just once. The ten largest clones capture roughly 14% of the sample.

Sequenced material: PBMCs or a T cell subset sorted from them (not recorded which). The TCR sequence derives from an adult woman who had mild COVID-19 (a few samples of this study predate the infection). The sample titles of this study are shuffled in the database, so cell type and time point are left out; the donor was told from shared clones. The rearrangement joined TRBV4-3 to TRBJ2-7, with TRBD2 tentatively as D gene (6 bases match). This receptor has the CDR3 CASSQAAGSGEQYF. Read as DNA, the sequence is TGCGCCAGCAGCCAAGCGGCCGGGAGTGGCGAGCAGTACTTC.